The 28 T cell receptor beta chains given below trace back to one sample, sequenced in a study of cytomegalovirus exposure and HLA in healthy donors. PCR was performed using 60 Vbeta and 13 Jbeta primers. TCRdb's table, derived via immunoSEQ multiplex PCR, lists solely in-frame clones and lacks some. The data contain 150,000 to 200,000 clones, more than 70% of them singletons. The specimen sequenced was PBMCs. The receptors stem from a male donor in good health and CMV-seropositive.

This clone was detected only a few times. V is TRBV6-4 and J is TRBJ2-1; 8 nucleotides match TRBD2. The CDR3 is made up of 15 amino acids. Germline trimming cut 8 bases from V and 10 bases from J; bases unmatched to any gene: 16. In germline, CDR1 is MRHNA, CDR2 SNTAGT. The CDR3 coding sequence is TGTGCCAGCCAAGCGGGGGCGGGCCTACCCCGGGAGCAGTTCTTC. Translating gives CASQAGAGLPREQFF.

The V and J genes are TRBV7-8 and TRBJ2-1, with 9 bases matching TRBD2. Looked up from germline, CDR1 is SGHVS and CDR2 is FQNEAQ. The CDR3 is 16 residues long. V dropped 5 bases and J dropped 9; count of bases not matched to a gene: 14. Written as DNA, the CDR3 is TGTGCCAGCAGCACTCCCCCGGGCGGGAGGGCCGCTGAGCAGTTCTTC. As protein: CASSTPPGGRAAEQFF.

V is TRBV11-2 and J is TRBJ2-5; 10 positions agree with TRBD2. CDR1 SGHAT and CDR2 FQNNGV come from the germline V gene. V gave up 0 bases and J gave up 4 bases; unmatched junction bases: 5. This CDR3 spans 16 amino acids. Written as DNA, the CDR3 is TGTGCCAGCAGCTTAGAGCCCTTAGCGGGAGGAGAGACCCAGTACTTC. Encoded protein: CASSLEPLAGGETQYF.

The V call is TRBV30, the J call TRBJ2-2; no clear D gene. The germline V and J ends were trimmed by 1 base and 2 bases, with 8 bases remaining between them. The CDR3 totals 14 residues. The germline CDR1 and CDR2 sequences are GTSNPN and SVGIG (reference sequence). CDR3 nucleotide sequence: TGTGCCTGGAGTGAGAGCATAAACACCGGGGAGCTGTTTTTT. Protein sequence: CAWSESINTGELFF.

The CDR3 DNA follows: TGTGCCAGCAGCGTAGGGGGGGTTGGGGGTGAGACCCAGTACTTC. The encoded protein is CASSVGGVGGETQYF. The J gene is TRBJ2-5, the V gene TRBV9; weak D call: TRBD2 (6 bases). V was pared by 0 bases and J by 5 bases, with 14 bases between. CDR1 is SGDLS, CDR2 YYNGEE, per germline. The CDR3 runs to 15 residues.

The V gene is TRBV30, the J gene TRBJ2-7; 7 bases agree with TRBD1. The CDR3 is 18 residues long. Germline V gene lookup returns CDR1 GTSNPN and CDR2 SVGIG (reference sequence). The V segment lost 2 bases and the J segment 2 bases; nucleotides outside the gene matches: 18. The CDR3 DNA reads TGTGCCTGGAGTCTCTACACCGGGACAGTGGGTTCGCCCTACGAGCAGTACTTC. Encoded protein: CAWSLYTGTVGSPYEQYF.

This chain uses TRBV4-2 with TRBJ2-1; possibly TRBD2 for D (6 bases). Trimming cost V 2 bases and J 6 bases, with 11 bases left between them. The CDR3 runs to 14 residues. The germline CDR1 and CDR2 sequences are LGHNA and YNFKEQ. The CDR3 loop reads CASSQLGTVNEQFF. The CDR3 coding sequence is TGTGCCAGCAGCCAACTAGGGACTGTCAATGAGCAGTTCTTC.

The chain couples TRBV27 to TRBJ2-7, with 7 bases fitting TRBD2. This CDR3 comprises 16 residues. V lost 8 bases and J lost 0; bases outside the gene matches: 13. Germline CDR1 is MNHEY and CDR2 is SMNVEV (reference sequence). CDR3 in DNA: TGTGCCAGCTTAACTACCTCTAGCGGCAACTCCTACGAGCAGTACTTC. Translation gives CASLTTSSGNSYEQYF.

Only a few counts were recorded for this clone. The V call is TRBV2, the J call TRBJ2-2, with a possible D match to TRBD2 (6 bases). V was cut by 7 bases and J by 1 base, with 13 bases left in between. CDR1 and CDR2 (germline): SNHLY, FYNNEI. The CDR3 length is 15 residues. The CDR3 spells CASTGTDLNTGELFF. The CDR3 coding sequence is TGTGCCAGCACTGGGACTGACCTGAACACCGGGGAGCTGTTTTTT.

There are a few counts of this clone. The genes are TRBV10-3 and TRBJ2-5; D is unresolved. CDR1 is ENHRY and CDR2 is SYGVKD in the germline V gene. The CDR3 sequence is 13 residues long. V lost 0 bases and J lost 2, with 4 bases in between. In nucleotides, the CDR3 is TGTGCCATCAGTGAGTCGAGGCAAGAGACCCAGTACTTC. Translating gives CAISESRQETQYF.

The CDR3 DNA reads TGTGCCAGCAGTGAACGAGATTGGGGCAATTCACCCCTCCACTTT. The encoded protein is CASSERDWGNSPLHF. The V gene is TRBV2, the J gene TRBJ1-6; D may be TRBD1 (5 bases). This CDR3 region has 15 residues. CDR1 and CDR2 from the germline V gene are SNHLY and FYNNEI. V lost 2 bases to trimming and J lost 7 bases, with 12 bases between them.

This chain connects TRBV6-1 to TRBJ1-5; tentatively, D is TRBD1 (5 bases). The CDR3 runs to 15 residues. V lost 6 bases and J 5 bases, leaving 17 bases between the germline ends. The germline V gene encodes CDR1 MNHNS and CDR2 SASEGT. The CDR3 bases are TGTGCCAGCAGAGGGGTCCAAGGCAGCCATCAGCCCCAGCATTTT. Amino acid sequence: CASRGVQGSHQPQHF.

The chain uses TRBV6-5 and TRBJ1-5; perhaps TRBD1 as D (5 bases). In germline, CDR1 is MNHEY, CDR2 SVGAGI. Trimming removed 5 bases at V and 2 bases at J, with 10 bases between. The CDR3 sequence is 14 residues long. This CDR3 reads CASSGGVGNQPQHF. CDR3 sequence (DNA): TGTGCCAGCAGTGGGGGGGTGGGCAATCAGCCCCAGCATTTT.

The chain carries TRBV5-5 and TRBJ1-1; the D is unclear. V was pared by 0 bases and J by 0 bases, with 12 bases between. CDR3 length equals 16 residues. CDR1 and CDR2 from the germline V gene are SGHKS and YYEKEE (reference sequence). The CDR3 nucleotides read TGTGCCAGCAGCTTGGCGTGGCAGAACATGAACACTGAAGCTTTCTTT. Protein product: CASSLAWQNMNTEAFF.

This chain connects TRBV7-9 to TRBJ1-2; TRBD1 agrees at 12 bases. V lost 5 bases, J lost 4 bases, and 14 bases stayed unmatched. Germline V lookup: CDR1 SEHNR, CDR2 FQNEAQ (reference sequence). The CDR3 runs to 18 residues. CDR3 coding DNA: TGTGCCAGCAGCGCCGAAAGCCGGGACAGGGGGCGAAGCTATGGCTACACCTTC. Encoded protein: CASSAESRDRGRSYGYTF.

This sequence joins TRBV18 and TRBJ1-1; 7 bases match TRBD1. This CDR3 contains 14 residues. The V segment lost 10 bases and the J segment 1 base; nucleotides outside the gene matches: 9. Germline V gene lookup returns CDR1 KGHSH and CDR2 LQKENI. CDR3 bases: TGTGCCACACGCTCTCAGGGGGAGAACACTGAAGCTTTCTTT. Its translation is CATRSQGENTEAFF.

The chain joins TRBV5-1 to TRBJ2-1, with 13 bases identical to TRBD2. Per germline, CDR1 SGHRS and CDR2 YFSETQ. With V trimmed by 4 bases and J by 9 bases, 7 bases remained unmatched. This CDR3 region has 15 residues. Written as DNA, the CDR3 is TGCGCCAGCAGCCCCCGGACTAGCGGGAGCCTTGAGCAGTTCTTC. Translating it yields CASSPRTSGSLEQFF.

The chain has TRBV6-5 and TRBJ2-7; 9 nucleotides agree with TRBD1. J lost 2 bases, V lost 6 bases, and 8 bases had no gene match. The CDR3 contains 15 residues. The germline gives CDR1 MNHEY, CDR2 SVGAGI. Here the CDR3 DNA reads TGTGCCAGCAGGAGCGGGACAGGGAGGACCTACGAGCAGTACTTC. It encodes CASRSGTGRTYEQYF.

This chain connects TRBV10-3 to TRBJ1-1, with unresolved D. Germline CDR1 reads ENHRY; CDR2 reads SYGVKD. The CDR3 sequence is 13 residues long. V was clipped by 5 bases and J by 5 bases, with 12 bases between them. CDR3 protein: CAISSKETTEAFF. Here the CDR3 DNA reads TGTGCCATCAGTAGCAAGGAGACGACTGAAGCTTTCTTT.

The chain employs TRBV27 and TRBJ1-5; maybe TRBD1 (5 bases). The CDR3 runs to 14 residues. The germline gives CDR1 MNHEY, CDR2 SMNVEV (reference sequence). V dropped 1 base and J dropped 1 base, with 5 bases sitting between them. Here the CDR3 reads CASSLWGSNQPQHF. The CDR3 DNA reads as TGTGCCAGCAGTTTATGGGGCAGCAATCAGCCCCAGCATTTT.

The CDR3 reads CASSGSGNTIYF. As DNA, the CDR3 is TGTGCCAGCAGTGGGTCAGGCAACACCATATATTTT. The chain combines TRBV25-1 with TRBJ1-3; D uncertain. In germline, CDR1 is MGHDK, CDR2 SYGVNS. Trimming shortened V by 4 bases and J by 7 bases, and 8 bases separated the two germline ends. CDR3 length equals 12 residues.

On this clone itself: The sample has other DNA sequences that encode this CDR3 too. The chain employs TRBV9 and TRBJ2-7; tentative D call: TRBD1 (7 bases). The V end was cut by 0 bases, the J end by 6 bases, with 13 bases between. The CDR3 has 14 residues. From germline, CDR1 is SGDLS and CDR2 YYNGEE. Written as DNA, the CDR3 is TGTGCCAGCAGCGTAGTAGGGCAGGGGGGCGAGCAGTACTTC. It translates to CASSVVGQGGEQYF.

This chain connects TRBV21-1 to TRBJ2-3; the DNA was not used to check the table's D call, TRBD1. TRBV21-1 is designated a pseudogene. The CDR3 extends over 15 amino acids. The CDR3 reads CASSKGQGFTDTQYF. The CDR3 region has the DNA TGTGCCAGCAGCAAGGGACAGGGTTTCACAGATACGCAGTATTTT.

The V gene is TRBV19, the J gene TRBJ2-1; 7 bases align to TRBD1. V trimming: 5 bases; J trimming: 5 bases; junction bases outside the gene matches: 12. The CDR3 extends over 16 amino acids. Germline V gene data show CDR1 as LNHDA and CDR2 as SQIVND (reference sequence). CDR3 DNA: TGTGCCAGTAGTGAGAAGACAGGGTGGATCGACAATGAGCAGTTCTTC. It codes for CASSEKTGWIDNEQFF.

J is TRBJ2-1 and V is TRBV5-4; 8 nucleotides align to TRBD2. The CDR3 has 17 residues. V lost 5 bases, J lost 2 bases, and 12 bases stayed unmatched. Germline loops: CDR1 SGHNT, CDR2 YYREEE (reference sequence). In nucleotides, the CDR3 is TGTGCCAGCAGTTCCCCGGCGGGAGGCTACACCTACAATGAGCAGTTCTTC. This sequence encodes CASSSPAGGYTYNEQFF.

CDR3 in amino acids: CSVEQGGSTDTQYF. In nucleotides, the CDR3 is TGCAGCGTTGAACAGGGGGGCAGCACAGATACGCAGTATTTT. V gene TRBV29-1 combines with J gene TRBJ2-3; possibly TRBD1 for D (7 bases). Trimming shortened V by 2 bases and J by 0 bases, and 9 bases separated the two germline ends. The V gene's germline CDR1 is SQVTM and CDR2 ANQGSEA. CDR3 length: 14 amino acids.

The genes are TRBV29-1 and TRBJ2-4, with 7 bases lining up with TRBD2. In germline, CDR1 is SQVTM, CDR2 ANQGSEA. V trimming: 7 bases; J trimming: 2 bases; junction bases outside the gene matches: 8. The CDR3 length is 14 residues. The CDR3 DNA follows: TGCAGCGCCTCTAGCGGATCCACCAAAAACATTCAGTACTTC. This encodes CSASSGSTKNIQYF. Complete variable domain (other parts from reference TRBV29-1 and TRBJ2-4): SAVISQKPSRDICQRGTSLTIQCQVDSQVTMMFWYRQQPGQSLTLIATANQGSEATYESGFVIDKFPISRPNLTFSTLTVSNMSPEDSSIYLCSASSGSTKNIQYFGAGTRLSVL.

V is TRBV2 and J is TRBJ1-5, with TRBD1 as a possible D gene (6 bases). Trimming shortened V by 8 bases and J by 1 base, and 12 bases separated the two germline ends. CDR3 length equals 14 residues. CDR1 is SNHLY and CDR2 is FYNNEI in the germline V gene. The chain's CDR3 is CASESGESNQPQHF. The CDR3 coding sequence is TGTGCCAGCGAGTCAGGGGAAAGCAATCAGCCCCAGCATTTT.